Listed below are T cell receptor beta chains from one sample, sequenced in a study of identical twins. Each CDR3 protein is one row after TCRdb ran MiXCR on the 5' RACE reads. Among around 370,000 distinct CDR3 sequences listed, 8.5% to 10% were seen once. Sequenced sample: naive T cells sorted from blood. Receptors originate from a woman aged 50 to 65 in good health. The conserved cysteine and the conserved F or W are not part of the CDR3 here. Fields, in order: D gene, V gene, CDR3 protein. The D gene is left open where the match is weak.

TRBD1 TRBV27 ASSLSITGGGSGSGYT
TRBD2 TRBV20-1 SAAPRGGTSGLSYNEQF
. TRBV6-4 ASSELGGTGELF
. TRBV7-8 ASRFTQYQETQY
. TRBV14 ASSQRWKETQY
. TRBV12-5 ASGFGPPSFTDTQY
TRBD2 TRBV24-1 ATSDPGTSGPYEQY
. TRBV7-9 ASSLGTGYSYEQY
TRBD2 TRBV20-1 SARDLFGVAGGPGEQF
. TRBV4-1 ASSRGQQGTDTQY
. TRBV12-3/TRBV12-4 ASSFYSTYEQY
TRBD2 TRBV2 ASQKPLLAASTDTQY
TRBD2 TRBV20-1 SVKPELAGVSEQF
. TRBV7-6 ASRRGTDTQY
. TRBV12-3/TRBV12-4 ASGGLNEQF
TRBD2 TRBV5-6 ASSYSGRNEQF
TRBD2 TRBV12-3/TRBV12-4 ASSFLEAGGQSDTQY
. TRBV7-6 ASSSSMVDEQF
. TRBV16 ASSQVSQETQY
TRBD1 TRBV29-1 SALGGTGSSYEQY
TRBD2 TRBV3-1 ASRLAGEVEQF
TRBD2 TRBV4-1 ASRAKYFLPLAGGRNEQF
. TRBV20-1 SARGGHSSGETQY
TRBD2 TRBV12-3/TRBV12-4 ASSTRTSGSNTGELF
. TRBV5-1 ASSLATSLDTQY
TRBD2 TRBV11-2 ASSLSAGGSSYNEQF
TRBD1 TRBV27 ASSFAGQAPEAF
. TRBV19 ATKSAGLENEQF
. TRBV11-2 AGRGLAGELF
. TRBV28 ASSSAPDSQY
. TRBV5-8 ASSLGTGMWHAEAF
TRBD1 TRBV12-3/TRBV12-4 ASRGTGSVTEAF
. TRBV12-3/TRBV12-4 ASEERGTEAF
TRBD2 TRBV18 ASSTSRSGGRETQY
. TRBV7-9 ASSFPGTSQETQY
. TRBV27 ASSLFLTNPESSYNEQF
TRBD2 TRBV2 ASSEGLAGSSGANVLT
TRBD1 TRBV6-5 ASSYLGQGNEKLF
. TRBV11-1 ASSLFRVTGELF
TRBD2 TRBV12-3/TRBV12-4 ASSLLAGSGEQF
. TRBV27 ASSWGGSNQPQH
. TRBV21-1 ASSNRVEKLF
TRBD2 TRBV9 ASSVTGLAGMETQY
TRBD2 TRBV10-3 AISALAGDETQY
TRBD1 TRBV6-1 ASSPGQASYNEQF
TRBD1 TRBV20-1 SAWDRSNQPQH
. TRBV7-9 ASSLAPTASEKLF
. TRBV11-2 ASSFRTEQY
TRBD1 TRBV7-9 ASSLGDRGRGQPQH
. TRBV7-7 ASSRDNWQDTGELF
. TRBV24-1 ATSDPAGGLNEQF
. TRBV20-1 SARVGEGGNQPQH
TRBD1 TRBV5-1 ASSPTGTGLSPLH
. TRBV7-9 ASSTPRRSDENEQF